These T cell receptor beta chains were read from a single sample in a study of cytomegalovirus exposure and HLA in healthy donors. Assay: immunoSEQ multiplex PCR; the TCRdb copy retains only in-frame clones and omits some. The table has more than 130,000 clones, roughly 75% seen once. The specimen was PBMCs. The receptors were gathered from a man between 40 and 49 years old in good health and CMV-seropositive. Both conserved end residues are part of each CDR3. The D gene is left open where the match is weak. A row's size may be missing; if present it is once, few, many or a size class.

>TRBV2|NA|NA|TRBJ2-4
CASSAWGDAKNIQYF
TGTGCCAGCAGTGCTTGGGGGGACGCCAAAAACATTCAGTACTTC
>TRBV27|NA|TRBD2|TRBJ2-5
CASSPRASGGETQYF
TGTGCCAGCAGTCCCCGGGCTAGCGGGGGAGAGACCCAGTACTTC
>TRBV11-3|few|NA|TRBJ2-3
CASSSLWGVDNTDTQYF
TGTGCCAGCAGCTCCCTTTGGGGGGTAGACAACACAGATACGCAGTATTTT
>TRBV4-2|NA|NA|TRBJ2-7
CASSQGGKLTYEQYF
TGTGCCAGCAGCCAAGGTGGTAAGCTTACCTACGAGCAGTACTTC
>TRBV7-9|NA|TRBD2|TRBJ2-7
CASSRGLAGVEEQYF
TGTGCCAGCAGCCGCGGACTAGCGGGAGTCGAAGAGCAGTACTTC
>TRBV10-1|NA|NA|TRBJ1-1
CASRENSLTEAFF
TGCGCCAGCAGAGAGAACAGTCTCACTGAAGCTTTCTTT
>TRBV7-2|NA|NA|TRBJ1-1
CASNIHHSMNTEAFF
TGTGCCAGCAACATTCATCATTCCATGAACACTGAAGCTTTCTTT
>TRBV28|NA|TRBD1|TRBJ1-1
CASSLSRTPGQGPLEAFF
TGTGCCAGCAGTTTATCCCGGACTCCAGGACAGGGCCCCCTTGAAGCTTTCTTT
>TRBV5-1|NA|TRBD2|TRBJ2-7
CASSLTSGSHEQYF
TGCGCCAGCAGCTTGACTAGCGGGAGCCACGAGCAGTACTTC
>TRBV7-2|few|TRBD2|TRBJ2-7
CASTTRAGAPREQYF
TGTGCCAGCACCACCCGAGCGGGGGCACCAAGAGAGCAGTACTTC
>TRBV27|NA|NA|TRBJ2-2
CASSFRITGELFF
TGTGCCAGCAGTTTCAGGATCACCGGGGAGCTGTTTTTT
>TRBV28|NA|NA|TRBJ2-2
CASSGIGGNTGELFF
TGTGCCAGCAGTGGTATAGGGGGGAACACCGGGGAGCTGTTTTTT
>TRBV6-1|once|NA|TRBJ2-7
CASDPPAGEQYF
TGTGCCAGCGACCCTCCGGCAGGGGAACAGTACTTC
>TRBV28|NA|NA|TRBJ2-7
CASSTPDSASYEQYF
TGTGCCAGCAGTACCCCGGACAGTGCTTCCTACGAGCAGTACTTC
>TRBV11-3|NA|NA|TRBJ1-1
CASSLVRGGTEAFF
TGTGCCAGCAGCTTAGTACGGGGAGGAACTGAAGCTTTCTTT
>TRBV4-3|NA|TRBD1|TRBJ2-7
CASSQELRTGVYEQYF
TGCGCCAGCAGCCAAGAACTCCGGACAGGGGTCTACGAGCAGTACTTC
>TRBV28|NA|TRBD1|TRBJ1-5
CASSLNLRGQGPQHF
TGTGCCAGCAGTTTAAATCTTAGGGGACAGGGCCCCCAGCATTTT
>TRBV4-2|NA|TRBD1|TRBJ1-1
CASSYRGPGRNTEAFF
TGTGCCAGCAGCTACAGGGGGCCGGGCAGAAACACTGAAGCTTTCTTT
>TRBV5-1|NA|TRBD2|TRBJ2-7
CASSPDPSGRVYEQYF
TGCGCCAGCAGCCCCGATCCTAGCGGGAGGGTGTACGAGCAGTACTTC
>TRBV7-9|NA|TRBD1|TRBJ2-5
CASSLARTGPQETQYF
TGTGCCAGCAGCTTAGCCCGGACAGGGCCCCAAGAGACCCAGTACTTC
>TRBV29-1|NA|NA|TRBJ2-7
CSVGSGGFEQYF
TGCAGCGTTGGGTCTGGGGGGTTCGAGCAGTACTTC
>TRBV13|NA|NA|TRBJ2-1
CASSLRSSYNEQFF
TGTGCCAGCAGCTTACGGAGCTCCTACAATGAGCAGTTCTTC
>TRBV29-1|NA|TRBD1|TRBJ1-5
CSVVPGQGSQPQHF
TGCAGCGTGGTACCCGGACAGGGAAGCCAGCCCCAGCATTTT
>TRBV11-2|NA|NA|TRBJ2-7
CASSGNRLGQYF
TGTGCCAGCAGCGGCAACAGGTTAGGGCAGTACTTC
>TRBV6-5|NA|TRBD1|TRBJ1-2
CASSYPTGIGYTF
TGTGCCAGCAGTTACCCGACAGGGATCGGCTACACCTTC
>TRBV2|once|NA|TRBJ1-6
CASSIGTDSPLHF
TGTGCCAGCAGTATCGGGACTGACTCACCCCTCCACTTT
>TRBV19|few|TRBD1|TRBJ1-5
CASSPRGTGNQPQHF
TGTGCCAGTAGCCCGAGGGGGACAGGCAATCAGCCCCAGCATTTT
>TRBV10-3|NA|NA|TRBJ1-1
CAISDNSHTEAFF
TGTGCCATCAGTGATAACTCGCACACTGAAGCTTTCTTT
>TRBV5-4|NA|TRBD1|TRBJ1-2
CASRVGQTNYGYTF
TGTGCCAGCAGAGTGGGACAGACTAACTATGGCTACACCTTC
>TRBV5-8|NA|NA|TRBJ1-1
CASSLGRGEAFF
TGTGCCAGCAGCTTGGGGAGAGGCGAAGCTTTCTTT
>TRBV19|NA|NA|TRBJ1-1
CASSRQNTEAFF
TGTGCCAGTAGTCGACAGAACACTGAAGCTTTCTTT
>TRBV18|NA|NA|TRBJ2-7
CASSPLEGSGYEQYF
TGTGCCAGCTCACCTCTGGAGGGCAGTGGCTACGAGCAGTACTTC
>TRBV19|NA|NA|TRBJ1-5
CASSIRESDNQPQHF
TGTGCCAGTAGTATCCGGGAAAGCGACAATCAGCCCCAGCATTTT
>TRBV7-2|NA|TRBD2|TRBJ2-1
CASSLKASGMGYNEQFF
TGTGCCAGCAGCTTAAAGGCTAGCGGGATGGGATACAATGAGCAGTTCTTC
>TRBV15|NA|NA|TRBJ1-4
CATSRDKATKEPNEKLFF
TGTGCCACCAGCAGAGATAAGGCCACTAAAGAGCCTAATGAAAAACTGTTTTTT
>TRBV5-6|few|TRBD1|TRBJ1-2
CASSLGDSWGYTF
TGTGCCAGCAGCTTGGGGGACAGTTGGGGCTACACCTTC
>TRBV4-1|NA|TRBD1|TRBJ2-1
CASSQEGTGGGNEQFF
TGCGCCAGCAGCCAAGAGGGGACAGGGGGCGGGAATGAGCAGTTCTTC
>TRBV5-1|once|NA|TRBJ2-5
CASSFTGMQETQYF
TGCGCCAGCAGCTTTACAGGAATGCAAGAGACCCAGTACTTC
>TRBV28|NA|TRBD1|TRBJ1-2
CASSLSINRGRSYTF
TGTGCCAGCAGTTTATCCATTAACAGGGGAAGGAGCTACACCTTC
>TRBV4-1|few|TRBD2|TRBJ2-2
CASSQDYSGGAAGELFF
TGCGCCAGCAGCCAAGATTACAGCGGGGGGGCGGCCGGGGAGCTGTTTTTT
>TRBV30|NA|TRBD1|TRBJ1-4
CAWRRPLTGRPPPDSTNEKLFF
TGTGCCTGGAGGCGTCCTCTGACAGGGCGTCCCCCGCCAGACTCAACTAATGAAAAACTGTTTTTT
>TRBV6-6|NA|TRBD1|TRBJ2-4
CASSRDRAGAKNIQYF
TGTGCCAGCAGTAGGGACAGGGCGGGAGCCAAAAACATTCAGTACTTC
>TRBV5-1|NA|TRBD1|TRBJ2-7
CASSFTGTGVEQYF
TGCGCCAGCAGCTTTACCGGGACAGGGGTCGAGCAGTACTTC
>TRBV7-6|NA|TRBD2|TRBJ2-2
CASSLLAGGAGELFF
TGTGCCAGCAGCTTACTAGCGGGGGGGGCCGGGGAGCTGTTTTTT
>TRBV2|NA|NA|TRBJ1-5
CASTDGGSNQPQHF
TGTGCCAGCACCGACGGGGGGAGCAATCAGCCCCAGCATTTT